A selection of T cell receptor beta chains follows, all from one sample in a study of shared clonotypes between healthy human individuals. The protocol was immunoSEQ multiplex PCR, while the TCRdb copy is restricted to in-frame clones and leaves out a portion. The data contain 1,500,000 or so clones, about 96% of them singletons. Sample: naive CD4+ T cells sorted from blood. The receptors stem from a man aged 25 to 40 in good health. Each CDR3 is given with its conserved first and last residue. D genes are given only for firm matches. Clone size is shown for a subset of rows, as once, few, many or a class of expanded clone.

size	J	D	V	CDR3	DNA
.	TRBJ2-1	.	TRBV2	CASSELGSGSYNEQFF	TGTGCCAGCAGTGAACTGGGAAGCGGTTCCTACAATGAGCAGTTCTTC
once	TRBJ1-1	.	TRBV18	CASSEVGQGYEAFF	TGTGCCAGCTCAGAGGTTGGGCAGGGATATGAAGCTTTCTTT
.	TRBJ1-1	.	TRBV19	CASSQWTEAFF	TGTGCCAGTAGTCAGTGGACTGAAGCTTTCTTT
.	TRBJ2-7	.	TRBV27	CASSGNSLSYEQYF	TGTGCCAGCAGTGGTAATTCCCTATCCTACGAGCAGTACTTC
.	TRBJ2-2	TRBD1	TRBV11-2	CASSSAARGLSGELFF	TGTGCCAGCAGCTCGGCCGCGAGGGGGCTGAGCGGGGAGCTGTTTTTT
.	TRBJ1-1	TRBD1	TRBV14	CASSPRGQRTSEAFF	TGTGCCAGCAGCCCAAGGGGACAGCGAACGAGCGAAGCTTTCTTT
.	TRBJ2-7	.	TRBV10-1	CASSDGAEQYF	TGCGCCAGCAGTGATGGGGCCGAGCAGTACTTC
.	TRBJ2-5	TRBD2	TRBV5-1	CASSLAGREGLETQYF	TGCGCCAGCAGCTTGGCCGGGCGGGAGGGCCTAGAGACCCAGTACTTC
.	TRBJ1-4	.	TRBV28	CASSRQGQEKLFF	TGTGCCAGCAGCCGGCAGGGTCAAGAAAAACTGTTTTTT
.	TRBJ1-2	TRBD1	TRBV28	CASSLRLGQGANYGYTF	TGTGCCAGCAGTTTAAGACTTGGTCAGGGGGCCAACTATGGCTACACCTTC
.	TRBJ1-5	.	TRBV10-2	CASSEMESNQPQHF	TGCGCCAGCAGTGAAATGGAGAGCAATCAGCCCCAGCATTTT
once	TRBJ2-7	TRBD1	TRBV2	CASSGRGRLSYEQYF	TGTGCCAGCAGTGGCAGGGGGCGCCTATCCTACGAGCAGTACTTC
once	TRBJ2-3	.	TRBV4-2	CASSQVTGGDSRTDTQYF	TGTGCCAGCAGCCAAGTTACAGGTGGCGATTCCCGCACAGATACGCAGTATTTT
.	TRBJ1-5	.	TRBV7-9	CASSQTLGTVSQPQHF	TGTGCCAGCAGCCAGACCCTCGGGACGGTATCTCAGCCCCAGCATTTT
.	TRBJ2-3	.	TRBV5-1	CASSFIRDRTDTQYF	TGCGCCAGCAGCTTTATCAGGGACCGCACAGATACGCAGTATTTT
once	TRBJ2-5	TRBD2	TRBV7-9	CASSFGLAGVRQWEETQYF	TGTGCCAGCAGCTTCGGACTAGCGGGAGTCCGTCAGTGGGAAGAGACCCAGTACTTC
.	TRBJ2-5	.	TRBV2	CASRAFQGAAVETQYF	TGTGCCAGCAGGGCGTTTCAGGGAGCGGCGGTAGAGACCCAGTACTTC
.	TRBJ2-7	.	TRBV9	CASSGGQRASYEQYF	TGTGCCAGCAGCGGGGGCCAGCGGGCCTCCTACGAGCAGTACTTC
.	TRBJ2-7	.	TRBV20-1	CSTGPTYEQYF	TGCAGTACAGGACCAACGTACGAGCAGTACTTC
.	TRBJ2-2	TRBD1	TRBV4-3	CASSQDPGGADTGELFF	TGCGCCAGCAGCCAAGACCCAGGGGGCGCGGACACCGGGGAGCTGTTTTTT
.	TRBJ2-7	TRBD1	TRBV5-1	CASRRDREYEQYF	TGCGCCAGCAGGCGGGACAGGGAATACGAGCAGTACTTC
.	TRBJ1-1	.	TRBV6-1	CASSEGYGMGEQGFTTDTEAFF	TGTGCCAGCAGTGAAGGGTACGGTATGGGGGAGCAGGGCTTCACCACCGACACTGAAGCTTTCTTT
.	TRBJ2-5	.	TRBV25-1	CASTTSQKGGVTQYF	TGTGCCAGCACCACAAGCCAAAAGGGAGGCGTGACCCAGTACTTC
.	TRBJ1-1	TRBD1	TRBV9	CASSSRGRGTEAFF	TGTGCCAGCAGCTCCAGGGGGCGAGGAACTGAAGCTTTCTTT
.	TRBJ2-3	TRBD2	TRBV5-1	CASSLEVSGLVRTDTQYF	TGCGCCAGCAGCTTGGAGGTATCGGGACTAGTGCGCACAGATACGCAGTATTTT
.	TRBJ1-5	.	TRBV27	CASSLFGSVAVPKHF	TGTGCCAGCAGTTTATTTGGCTCCGTCGCAGTCCCTAAGCATTTT
.	TRBJ2-2	TRBD1	TRBV19	CASNTGQGNTGELFF	TGTGCCAGTAATACGGGACAGGGGAACACCGGGGAGCTGTTTTTT
few	TRBJ2-6	.	TRBV27	CASSRRLGANVLTF	TGTGCCAGCAGTAGGCGTCTCGGGGCCAACGTCCTGACTTTC
.	TRBJ1-2	.	TRBV2	CASRVLANYGYTF	TGTGCCAGCAGAGTATTAGCTAACTATGGCTACACCTTC
.	TRBJ2-1	.	TRBV9	CASSPFRVLDYNEQFF	TGTGCCAGCAGCCCTTTCAGGGTCCTCGACTACAATGAGCAGTTCTTC
.	TRBJ2-7	.	TRBV28	CASTVSGTSYEQYF	TGTGCCAGCACCGTTTCAGGGACCTCCTACGAGCAGTACTTC
.	TRBJ1-2	TRBD1	TRBV5-4	CASSVRGQGWGYTF	TGTGCCAGCAGCGTAAGAGGACAGGGCTGGGGCTACACCTTC
.	TRBJ2-7	TRBD1	TRBV5-6	CASRGDRGFYEQYF	TGTGCCAGCAGAGGGGACAGGGGGTTCTACGAGCAGTACTTC
.	TRBJ2-4	.	TRBV9	CASSEEPGLDIQYF	TGTGCCAGCAGTGAAGAACCGGGACTTGACATTCAGTACTTC
.	TRBJ2-7	.	TRBV6-1	CASSASGMAYEQYF	TGTGCCAGCAGTGCTTCAGGGATGGCCTACGAGCAGTACTTC
.	TRBJ2-2	.	TRBV11-2	CASSSTTTYTGELFF	TGTGCCAGCAGCTCGACTACCACCTACACCGGGGAGCTGTTTTTT
.	TRBJ1-5	.	TRBV18	CASSPAYNSNQPQHF	TGTGCCAGCTCACCGGCTTACAATAGCAATCAGCCCCAGCATTTT
.	TRBJ2-7	.	TRBV5-5	CASSLLANSYEQYF	TGTGCCAGCAGCTTACTAGCTAACTCCTACGAGCAGTACTTC
.	TRBJ2-7	TRBD2	TRBV7-9	CASSLGGSLPYEQYF	TGTGCCAGCAGCTTAGGCGGGAGCCTTCCCTACGAGCAGTACTTC
.	TRBJ1-1	.	TRBV7-7	CASSRTRGTEAFF	TGTGCTAGCAGCCGTACTCGGGGCACTGAAGCTTTCTTT
.	TRBJ2-6	.	TRBV7-9	CASSLTDSGANVLTF	TGTGCCAGCAGCTTAACTGACTCTGGGGCCAACGTCCTGACTTTC
.	TRBJ1-1	.	TRBV7-9	CASSLRTDRRHVNTEAFF	TGTGCCAGCAGCTTAAGGACCGACAGGAGACATGTGAACACTGAAGCTTTCTTT
.	TRBJ2-3	TRBD2	TRBV19	CASSLAGGPPDTQYF	TGTGCCAGTAGTCTAGCGGGAGGGCCCCCAGATACGCAGTATTTT
.	TRBJ2-3	TRBD2	TRBV7-2	CASSPDRGLAGTDTQYF	TGTGCCAGCAGCCCTGACCGGGGACTAGCGGGGACAGATACGCAGTATTTT
.	TRBJ1-1	.	TRBV7-3	CASSFSGGNTEAFF	TGTGCCAGCAGCTTCTCGGGTGGAAACACTGAAGCTTTCTTT
.	TRBJ1-1	TRBD1	TRBV9	CASSARPEMGQAGTEAFF	TGTGCCAGCAGCGCAAGGCCCGAAATGGGACAGGCGGGCACTGAAGCTTTCTTT
.	TRBJ2-7	.	TRBV6-5	CASSYSDHIRSEQYF	TGTGCCAGCAGTTACTCCGACCATATCCGGTCCGAGCAGTACTTC
.	TRBJ1-3	.	TRBV9	CASSVSGSAGNTIYF	TGTGCCAGCAGCGTTTCAGGGTCTGCTGGAAACACCATATATTTT
.	TRBJ2-7	.	TRBV6-5	CASSYYRDTSSYEQYF	TGTGCCAGCAGTTACTACCGGGACACAAGCTCCTACGAGCAGTACTTC
.	TRBJ1-1	.	TRBV5-1	CASSLDLEGWAEAFF	TGCGCCAGCAGCTTGGATCTGGAGGGATGGGCTGAAGCTTTCTTT
.	TRBJ1-5	.	TRBV28	CASSLRRSNQPQHF	TGTGCCAGCAGTTTAAGGCGGAGCAATCAGCCCCAGCATTTT
once	TRBJ2-4	TRBD1	TRBV9	CASSASPTGGNIQYF	TGTGCCAGCAGCGCGAGCCCAACAGGGGGGAACATTCAGTACTTC
.	TRBJ2-1	TRBD2	TRBV9	CASSASSGRADNEQFF	TGTGCCAGCAGCGCCTCTAGCGGGAGGGCCGACAATGAGCAGTTCTTC
.	TRBJ2-3	.	TRBV30	CAWKSTSLPDTQYF	TGTGCCTGGAAATCGACTAGTCTCCCAGATACGCAGTATTTT
.	TRBJ2-1	.	TRBV6-1	CASIMGGEQFF	TGTGCCAGCATAATGGGGGGTGAGCAGTTCTTC